The table lists the clone carrying this T cell receptor beta chain with a count of one. The sample originates from a study of blood T cell repertoires in COVID-19. Study-wide context: Samples representing acute and convalescent COVID-19 were sourced from the United States, Italy and Spain. T cells, B-cell-depleted T cells, or PBMCs supplied cDNA or gDNA.

As processed by the authors: Amplification from reference gene primers served as the basis for estimated nucleated cell counts. TCRdb's copy holds only in-frame clones and misses some; the assay was immunoSEQ multiplex PCR. D and trimming were read from the DNA, whereas the V and J calls and clone size are those reported in that table. There are over 60,000 clones in the sample; around 76% occur only once, and roughly 15% lies in the top ten. This CDR3 contains 14 residues. Germline V gene lookup returns CDR1 SGHTA and CDR2 FQGNSA. Germline trimming cut 5 bases from V and 2 bases from J; bases unmatched to any gene: 2.

The chain recombines TRBV7-2 with TRBJ2-3; 9 positions match TRBD1. This receptor was taken from a woman aged 80 or older with acute or convalescent COVID-19. The sample consisted of peripheral blood. The chain's CDR3 is CASSRTGDTDTQYF. In DNA, the CDR3 is TGTGCCAGCAGCCGGACAGGGGACACAGATACGCAGTATTTT.